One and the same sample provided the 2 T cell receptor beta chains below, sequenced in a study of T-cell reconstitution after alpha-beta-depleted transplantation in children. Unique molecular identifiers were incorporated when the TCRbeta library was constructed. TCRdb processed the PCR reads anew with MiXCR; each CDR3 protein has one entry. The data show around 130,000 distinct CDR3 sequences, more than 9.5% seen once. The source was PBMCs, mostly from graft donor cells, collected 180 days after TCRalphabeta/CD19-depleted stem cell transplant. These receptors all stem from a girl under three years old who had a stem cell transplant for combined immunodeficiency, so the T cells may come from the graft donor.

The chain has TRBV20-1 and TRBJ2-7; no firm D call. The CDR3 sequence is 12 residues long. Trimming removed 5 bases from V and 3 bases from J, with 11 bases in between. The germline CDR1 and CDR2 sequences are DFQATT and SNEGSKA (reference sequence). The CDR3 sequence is CSAFGRSYEQYF. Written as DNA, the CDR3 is TGCAGTGCTTTTGGACGGAGCTACGAGCAGTACTTC.

CDR3 residues: CSARNNYEQYF. CDR3 nucleotides: TGCAGTGCTAGAAATAACTACGAGCAGTACTTC. The chain joins TRBV20-1 to TRBJ2-7, with D uncertain. The CDR3 has 11 residues. Per germline, CDR1 DFQATT and CDR2 SNEGSKA (reference sequence). V lost 2 bases, J lost 3 bases, and 5 bases lay in between.